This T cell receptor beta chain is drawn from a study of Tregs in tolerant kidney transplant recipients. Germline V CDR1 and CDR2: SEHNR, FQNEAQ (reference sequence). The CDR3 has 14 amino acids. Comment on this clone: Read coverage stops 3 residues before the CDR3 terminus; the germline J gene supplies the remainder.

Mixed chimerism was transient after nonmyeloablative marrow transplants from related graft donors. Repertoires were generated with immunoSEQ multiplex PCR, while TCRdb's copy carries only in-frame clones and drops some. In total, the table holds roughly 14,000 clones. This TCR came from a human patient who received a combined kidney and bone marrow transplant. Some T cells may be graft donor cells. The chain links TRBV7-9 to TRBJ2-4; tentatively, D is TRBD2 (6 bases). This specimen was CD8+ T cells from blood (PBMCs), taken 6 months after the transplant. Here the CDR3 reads CASSLGRVGHGQYF. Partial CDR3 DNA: TGTGCCAGCAGCTTAGGGAGGGTCGGACATGGT.